The rows below give T cell receptor beta chains drawn from one sample of a study of regulatory T cells in long-lasting Graves disease. Each CDR3 protein gets one entry after TCRdb re-called the multiplex PCR reads with MiXCR. Here the sample spans about 320,000 distinct CDR3 sequences, over 15% being singletons. Sample: peripheral blood mononuclear cells (PBMCs), taken at new diagnosis, from a patient treated with antithyroid drugs. The receptors here all came from a female donor with Graves disease. Each CDR3 is given with its conserved first and last residue. Fields, in order: V gene, CDR3 protein.

>TRBV5-1
CASSLGALAGGPNEQYF
>TRBV20-1
CSARDPQGNTEAFF
>TRBV14
CASSQEGRGLSYEQYF
>TRBV5-1
CASSYDISYEQYF
>TRBV5-5
CASSLFDEKLFF
>TRBV20-1
CSAPGGTSGTGELFF
>TRBV20-1
CSARGRDRVRTGELFF
>TRBV28
CASSFPGGSEAFF
>TRBV6-9
CASSYALDTRGVTNEQFF
>TRBV7-8
CASSLAGTWGYTF
>TRBV7-2
CASSLRGGSYEQYF
>TRBV5-1
CASSLSAGGVTNTDTQYF
>TRBV20-1
CSALRHGSPLLYEQYF
>TRBV5-6
CASSSTGHSGANVLTF
>TRBV12-3/TRBV12-4
CASSLLTGNGGELFF
>TRBV28
CASRDRGAGADTQYF
>TRBV19
CASSISQTTEAFF
>TRBV5-1
CASSLSATYEQYF
>TRBV24-1
CATSDLGSGRSTGELFF
>TRBV20-1
CSARSEIYSNQPQHF
>TRBV28
CASSSVSGNSGNEQFF
>TRBV5-1
CASRQDAGVAATFF
>TRBV14
CASSQDQLPTSPLHF
>TRBV20-1
CSAKRLGGTNQPQHF
>TRBV29-1
CSVGGVSNQPQHF
>TRBV28
CAIARAGDEQYF
>TRBV20-1
CSARVTRTYEQYF
>TRBV11-3
CASSLDRETTRNEQFF
>TRBV6-1
CASSASRGDTQYF
>TRBV5-1
CASSLTPPTQEAFF
>TRBV18
CASSTMTGSWHSPLHF
>TRBV7-2
CASSHSGSEQYF
>TRBV9
CASSVGGGLDTEAFF
>TRBV20-1
CSAPAGGSSYEQYF
>TRBV12-3/TRBV12-4
CASSLSPGTLHF
>TRBV28
CASSYRAEKVNYGYTF
>TRBV12-3/TRBV12-4
CASSRIAGGLTQETQYF
>TRBV11-3
CASSPPRVKDTDTQYF
>TRBV5-1
CASSLEGGVNTEAFF
>TRBV4-2
CASSQHGTASEKLFF
>TRBV28
CASRGTGEDSPLHF
>TRBV11-2
CASSPRQGVGELFF
>TRBV6-1
CASSKGLAGGDNEQFF
>TRBV30
CAWSKGPDTQYF
>TRBV6-1
CASSPPVAGEVTDTQYF
>TRBV13
CASGLWQGNSPLHF
>TRBV20-1
CSARDDREVEQYF
>TRBV28
CATGPYTGELFF